The 22 T cell receptor beta chains below all came from one sample that was sequenced in a study of CD8 T cells in Susac syndrome. After extraction with the RNeasy kit, about 0.45 to 1 ug of the RNA was reverse transcribed using random hexamers. TCRdb reanalysed the immunoSEQ multiplex PCR reads using MiXCR and keeps one entry per CDR3 protein. The sample consists of roughly 200,000 distinct CDR3 sequences, under 95% of them appearing once. Sequencing was performed on CD4+ T cells from PBMCs. The receptors come from a human donor with Susac syndrome.

The rearrangement joins TRBV18 to TRBJ1-1, with 7 bases fitting TRBD1. The CDR3 has 14 amino acids. The V gene's germline CDR1 is KGHSH and CDR2 LQKENI. V lost 4 bases to trimming and J lost 1 base; unmatched junction nucleotides: 3. Here the CDR3 DNA reads TGTGCCAGCTCACGACAGGGTCCGAACACTGAAGCTTTCTTT. Translating it yields CASSRQGPNTEAFF.

The chain employs TRBV12-5 and TRBJ2-5; a weak D match, TRBD2 (6 bases). Trimming left V 7 bases short and J 5 bases short, with 14 bases between. The CDR3 loop spans 13 amino acids. The germline gives CDR1 LGHNT, CDR2 FRNRAP. The CDR3 DNA is TGTGCTAGTGCCCTGGGGGGAGGCGAGACCCAGTACTTC. This encodes CASALGGGETQYF.

The chain recombines TRBV12-3 or TRBV12-4 with TRBJ1-2, with D tentatively TRBD1 (6 bases). V lost 7 bases and J lost 6, with 21 bases in between. This CDR3 comprises 15 residues. The CDR3 reads CASTLGGRTANGYTF. As DNA, the CDR3 is TGTGCCAGCACCTTAGGGGGTCGGACGGCCAATGGCTACACCTTC.

The V and J genes are TRBV21-1 and TRBJ1-1; the D call of TRBD1 is as the table states it, not checked on the DNA. TRBV21-1 is noted as a pseudogene. The CDR3 spans 15 residues. CDR3 coding DNA: TGTGCCAGCAGCGACCCTGGGGCGATGAACACTGAAGCTTTCTTT. The encoded protein is CASSDPGAMNTEAFF.

This chain links TRBV3-1 with TRBJ1-2; D gene ambiguous. In germline, CDR1 is LGHDT, CDR2 YNNKEL (reference sequence). The CDR3 consists of 14 residues. With 3 bases removed from V and 4 bases from J, the gap between germline ends came to 12 bases. The CDR3 protein is CASSHNSGSYGYTF. CDR3 in DNA: TGTGCCAGCAGCCACAACTCAGGAAGCTATGGCTACACCTTC.

The V gene is TRBV12-3 or TRBV12-4, the J gene TRBJ2-3, with TRBD2 matching 7 bases. The V and J ends lost 3 bases and 1 base, in that order; junction bases with no gene match: 4. The CDR3 runs 15 residues. The CDR3 spells CASSFRLAGTDTQYF. CDR3 nucleotides: TGTGCCAGCAGTTTCCGACTAGCAGGCACAGATACGCAGTATTTT.

V gene TRBV7-8 combines with J gene TRBJ2-3, with D possibly being TRBD1 (5 bases). The V end was cut by 4 bases, the J end by 0 bases, with 11 bases between. The CDR3 has 15 residues. Germline CDR1 SGHVS, CDR2 FQNEAQ. DNA for the CDR3: TGTGCCAGCAGCTCTCAGGGATCTAGCACAGATACGCAGTATTTT. It specifies CASSSQGSSTDTQYF.

V is TRBV30 and J is TRBJ2-6; D is unresolved. Germline V gene lookup returns CDR1 GTSNPN and CDR2 SVGIG (reference sequence). Trimming removed 3 bases at V and 0 bases at J, with 0 bases between. The CDR3 consists of 12 residues. CDR3 nucleotide sequence: TGTGCCTGGAGCTCTGGGGCCAACGTCCTGACTTTC. Translation: CAWSSGANVLTF.

The chain uses TRBV20-1 and TRBJ1-6; no clear D gene. The CDR3 runs to 15 residues. Germline V gene data show CDR1 as DFQATT and CDR2 as SNEGSKA (reference sequence). Trimming took 1 base from V and 0 from J, leaving 7 bases between them. This CDR3 reads CSARGGSSYNSPLHF. The CDR3 bases are TGCAGTGCTAGAGGGGGTAGCTCCTATAATTCACCCCTCCACTTT.

V is TRBV3-1 and J is TRBJ2-7; D may be TRBD1 or TRBD2 (5 bases each). Germline assignment: CDR1 LGHDT and CDR2 YNNKEL (reference sequence). CDR3 length: 13 amino acids. Trimming shortened V by 1 base and J by 6 bases, and 10 bases separated the two germline ends. In nucleotides, the CDR3 is TGTGCCAGCAGCCAAGTTGGGGGTCGCGAGCAGTACTTC. Amino acids: CASSQVGGREQYF.

The chain links TRBV3-1 to TRBJ2-5, with TRBD2 as a possible D gene (7 bases). Germline V CDR1 and CDR2: LGHDT, YNNKEL (reference sequence). The CDR3 runs 17 residues. Deletions cut 1 base from V and 4 bases from J, with 19 bases between. The CDR3: CASSQGQTGGYRETQYF. The CDR3, as DNA: TGTGCCAGCAGCCAAGGACAAACGGGGGGCTATCGAGAGACCCAGTACTTC.

The chain carries TRBV9 and TRBJ2-4, with D perhaps TRBD2 (5 bases). The V gene's germline CDR1 is SGDLS and CDR2 YYNGEE. There are 15 residues in the CDR3. V was cut by 2 bases and J by 2 bases, with 11 bases left in between. CDR3 sequence (DNA): TGTGCCAGCAGCGTTAGCACCGGGACCAAAAACATTCAGTACTTC. Amino acids: CASSVSTGTKNIQYF.

The chain is built from TRBV5-1 and TRBJ2-1, with 7 bases fitting TRBD1. Germline CDR1 is SGHRS and CDR2 is YFSETQ. The CDR3 consists of 17 residues. Germline trimming cut 7 bases from V and 3 bases from J; bases unmatched to any gene: 16. CDR3 DNA sequence: TGCGCCAGCTCCCCTCGGGGCCCCGGGACAGACTACAATGAGCAGTTCTTC. It specifies CASSPRGPGTDYNEQFF. Full variable domain (rest looked up from reference TRBV5-1 and TRBJ2-1): KAGVTQTPRYLIKTRGQQVTLSCSPISGHRSVSWYQQTPGQGLQFLFEYFSETQRNKGNFPGRFSGRQFSNSRSEMNVSTLELGDSALYLCASSPRGPGTDYNEQFFGPGTRLTVL.

This sequence joins TRBV30 and TRBJ1-2; a possible D gene is TRBD1 (5 bases). Trimming pared 3 bases from V and 8 bases from J, leaving 16 bases between. This CDR3 has 13 amino acids. Germline CDR1 reads GTSNPN; CDR2 reads SVGIG (reference sequence). CDR3 protein: CAWSLGGSGGYTF. The DNA for the CDR3 is TGTGCCTGGAGCCTGGGGGGGAGCGGGGGCTACACCTTC.

This clonotype appeared once. The rearrangement links TRBV20-1 to TRBJ2-5; the D gene is possibly TRBD1 (6 bases). V was shortened by 6 bases and J by 3 bases, with 20 bases between the two germline ends. This CDR3 spans 15 amino acids. The germline CDR1 and CDR2 sequences are DFQATT and SNEGSKA (reference sequence). The CDR3 DNA sequence: TGCAGTGCGACCTTAGGGGGAGCGTCTAAAGAGACCCAGTACTTC. Amino acids: CSATLGGASKETQYF.

The chain uses TRBV30 and TRBJ2-7, with D maybe TRBD2 (5 bases). Trimming removed 0 bases at V and 3 bases at J, with 15 bases between. Looked up from germline, CDR1 is GTSNPN and CDR2 is SVGIG (reference sequence). CDR3 size: 15 residues. The CDR3 reads CAWSVSSGVYYEQYF. The CDR3 DNA sequence: TGTGCCTGGAGTGTATCGTCCGGGGTTTACTACGAGCAGTACTTC.

The sample holds one count of this clonotype. This sequence joins TRBV10-1 and TRBJ2-3; TRBD1 aligns across 7 bases. J was trimmed by 5 bases and V by 4 bases; bases with no gene match: 9. Germline V gene lookup returns CDR1 WNHNN and CDR2 SYGVQD (reference sequence). The CDR3 runs to 15 residues. As DNA, the CDR3 is TGCGCCAGCAGTGCCATTACAGGGGCAAGAGATACGCAGTATTTT. Translated: CASSAITGARDTQYF.

This chain uses TRBV5-4 with TRBJ2-5, with 12 positions matching TRBD2. V gave up 0 bases and J gave up 9 bases; unmatched junction bases: 12. CDR3 length: 17 residues. The V gene's germline CDR1 is SGHNT and CDR2 YYREEE (reference sequence). CDR3 nucleotides: TGTGCCAGCAGCTTGGGGGGACTAGCGGGCGCCCAGGGGGCCCAGTACTTC. Translating it yields CASSLGGLAGAQGAQYF.

Worth noting for this clonotype: In this CDR3 the conserved last residue, phenylalanine or tryptophan, is missing, so a read error is likely. The rearrangement uses TRBV29-1 and TRBJ2-2; possibly TRBD1 for D (6 bases). The length of the CDR3 is 11 residues. Germline CDR1 reads SQVTM; CDR2 reads ANQGSEA. The V end was cut by 7 bases, the J end by 3 bases, with 6 bases between. The CDR3 loop is CSAGDTGELFL. The CDR3 DNA follows: TGCAGCGCAGGGGACACCGGGGAGCTGTTTCTT.

The chain joins TRBV3-1 to TRBJ1-2; D gene ambiguous. V was cut by 0 bases and J by 2 bases, with 13 bases left in between. The CDR3 totals 16 residues. The germline gives CDR1 LGHDT, CDR2 YNNKEL (reference sequence). The CDR3: CASSQEGLTKNYGYTF. Written as DNA, the CDR3 is TGTGCCAGCAGCCAAGAGGGCCTCACAAAGAACTATGGCTACACCTTC.

This clonotype was observed a handful of times. The rearrangement joins TRBV4-3 to TRBJ1-5; TRBD1 aligns across 7 bases. The CDR3 has 14 residues. The V and J ends lost 3 bases and 4 bases, in that order; junction bases with no gene match: 3. The V gene's germline CDR1 is LGHNA and CDR2 YSLEER. The CDR3 loop is CASSQEQGNQPQHF. In nucleotides, the CDR3 is TGCGCCAGCAGCCAGGAACAGGGGAATCAGCCCCAGCATTTT.

The CDR3 is CSVGSSLGDTQYF. DNA for the CDR3: TGCAGCGTTGGATCCTCATTGGGAGATACGCAGTATTTT. This chain uses TRBV29-1 with TRBJ2-3; D is uncertain. CDR3 length: 13 amino acids. CDR1 and CDR2 from the germline V gene are SQVTM and ANQGSEA. Trimming left V 4 bases short and J 5 bases short, with 13 bases between.